This T cell receptor (beta chain) was identified in a study of a mutant IDH1 vaccine in newly diagnosed glioma. Whole-study context: Eight vaccinations went to patients in weeks 1, 3, 5, 7, 11, 15, 19, 23. Patients received vaccination from 4-6 weeks after radiotherapy alone, or with temozolomide cycles.

Assay: immunoSEQ multiplex PCR; the TCRdb copy retains only in-frame clones and omits some. The data show around 32,000 clones, with roughly 90% seen just once and around 3% held by the top ten. Study results and limitations: Vaccine-induced responses were seen in roughly 93% of patients, spanning several MHC alleles.

Time point denoted: week 5, during vaccination. With topical imiquimod, each dose of the vaccine consisted of 300 ug of mutant IDH1 20-mer peptide. In the case of this clone: Its specificity is not known.

Between the trimmed V and J ends, which lost 1 base and 5 bases, there was a span of 15 bases. CDR3 length: 16 amino acids. CDR1 is SGHTA and CDR2 is FQGNSA in the germline V gene. The receptor was isolated from a woman between 40 and 50 years old with glioma. Some clones in this sample may be carry-over from other donors' samples. The chain recombines TRBV7-2 with TRBJ1-5, with D possibly TRBD1 on 6 matching bases. Sample: peripheral blood mononuclear cells (PBMCs), taken from a glioma patient whose treatment included an IDH1 peptide vaccine. Here the CDR3 reads CASSLEQARGDQPQHF. The CDR3 nucleotides read TGTGCCAGCAGCTTAGAACAGGCCAGGGGAGATCAGCCCCAGCATTTT.